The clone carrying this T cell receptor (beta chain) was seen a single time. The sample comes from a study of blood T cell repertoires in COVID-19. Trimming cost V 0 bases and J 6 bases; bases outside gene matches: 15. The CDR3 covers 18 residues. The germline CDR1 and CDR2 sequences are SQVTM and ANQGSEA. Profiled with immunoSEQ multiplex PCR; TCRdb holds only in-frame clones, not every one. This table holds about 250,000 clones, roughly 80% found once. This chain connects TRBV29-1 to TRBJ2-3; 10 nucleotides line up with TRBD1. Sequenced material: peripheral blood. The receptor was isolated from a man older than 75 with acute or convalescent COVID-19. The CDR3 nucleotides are TGCAGCGTTGAAGATGTCCTTTCCGGGACAGGGGCCCTCGATACGCAGTATTTT. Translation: CSVEDVLSGTGALDTQYF.